One sample yielded the 27 T cell receptor beta chains listed below, sequenced in a study of radiation and T cells in renal cell carcinoma. Here immunoSEQ multiplex PCR was the method, and the copy in TCRdb shows in-frame clones only, minus some. The top ten clones hold roughly 12% of a sample with about 170,000 clones, 88% of them seen once. Time point described: blood 4 weeks post-SBRT, at nephrectomy. Treatment denoted: 15 Gy SBRT to primary tumor, nephrectomy 4 weeks later. This specimen consisted of blood, obtained from a patient whose treatment included radiotherapy and nephrectomy. Every receptor here comes from a woman aged 45 to 65 with renal cell carcinoma.

This chain connects TRBV6-6 to TRBJ2-7; 7 bases line up with TRBD1. Trimming removed 6 bases from V and 1 base from J; junction bases left unmatched: 9. Per the germline V gene, CDR1 is MNHNY and CDR2 is SVGAGI (reference sequence). CDR3 size: 15 residues. The CDR3 is CASRRDRAQSYEQYF. CDR3 sequence (DNA): TGTGCCAGCAGGAGGGACAGAGCCCAATCCTACGAGCAGTACTTC.

This chain links TRBV5-1 with TRBJ1-1; D not certain. The length of the CDR3 is 13 residues. Germline CDR1 reads SGHRS; CDR2 reads YFSETQ. The V and J ends lost 4 bases and 3 bases respectively, with 10 bases between them. The CDR3 nucleotides read TGCGCCAGCAGCCCACACATAGACACTGAAGCTTTCTTT. This sequence encodes CASSPHIDTEAFF.

The gene calls are TRBV2 and TRBJ2-3; 11 bases agree with TRBD2. The CDR3 loop spans 15 amino acids. J gave up 7 bases and V 6 bases, and 9 bases lay outside the gene matches. Germline V gene sequence: CDR1 SNHLY, CDR2 FYNNEI. CDR3 DNA: TGTGCCAGCAGCAACACGGGACTAGCGGCCCATACGCAGTATTTT. The encoded protein is CASSNTGLAAHTQYF.

The J gene is TRBJ2-7, the V gene TRBV5-4; D might be TRBD2 (5 bases). V lost 4 bases and J 1 base, leaving 21 bases between the germline ends. The CDR3 runs 17 residues. The germline CDR1 and CDR2 sequences are SGHNT and YYREEE (reference sequence). The CDR3 DNA sequence: TGTGCCAGCAGCCCCCCCGGGATGTGGGGAAGATCCTACGAGCAGTACTTC. Translating gives CASSPPGMWGRSYEQYF.

For this clone: The same CDR3 can be traced to other DNA sequences in this sample. The gene calls are TRBV4-3 and TRBJ1-2; D is possibly TRBD1 (6 bases). The V gene's germline CDR1 is LGHNA and CDR2 YSLEER. V lost 1 base to trimming and J lost 3 bases, with 12 bases between them. This CDR3 has 15 residues. CDR3 DNA: TGCGCCAGCAGCCAAGCTTTACAGGGAGACTATGGCTACACCTTC. Encoded protein: CASSQALQGDYGYTF.

In its sample, this clone was seen once. The chain combines TRBV7-2 with TRBJ2-2; no clear D. CDR1 is SGHTA, CDR2 FQGNSA, per germline. This CDR3 comprises 16 residues. With 4 bases removed from V and 4 bases from J, the gap between germline ends came to 16 bases. The CDR3 loop reads CASSSPGLASTGELFF. The CDR3, as DNA: TGTGCCAGCAGCTCTCCGGGCCTCGCGAGCACCGGGGAGCTGTTTTTT.

The V call is TRBV18, the J call TRBJ2-7; TRBD1 matches 7 bases. V dropped 1 base and J dropped 0; count of bases not matched to a gene: 6. This CDR3 contains 16 residues. The germline gives CDR1 KGHSH, CDR2 LQKENI. The CDR3, as DNA: TGTGCCAGCTCACCACGCCGGGACAGTATCTCCTACGAGCAGTACTTC. Translated: CASSPRRDSISYEQYF.

J is TRBJ2-7 and V is TRBV19; 7 bases are shared with TRBD1. This CDR3 is 14 amino acids long. V shed 4 bases, J shed 1 base, and the junction held 4 bases outside the gene matches. In germline, CDR1 is LNHDA, CDR2 SQIVND (reference sequence). The DNA for the CDR3 is TGTGCCAGTAGTACGGACAGGTGGTCCTACGAGCAGTACTTC. Protein product: CASSTDRWSYEQYF.

The chain links TRBV5-1 to TRBJ2-2; D is undetermined. Germline V gives CDR1 SGHRS, CDR2 YFSETQ. The V and J ends lost 9 bases and 0 bases respectively, with 12 bases between them. CDR3 length: 14 residues. The CDR3 reads CATRLGANTGELFF. In nucleotides, the CDR3 is TGCGCCACAAGACTGGGCGCGAACACCGGGGAGCTGTTTTTT.

The chain couples TRBV5-1 to TRBJ2-7; D uncertain. CDR3 length: 14 amino acids. CDR1 is SGHRS and CDR2 is YFSETQ in the germline V gene. Deletions cut 1 base from V and 3 bases from J, with 11 bases between. CDR3 amino acids: CASSLSSSYYEQYF. CDR3 coding DNA: TGCGCCAGCAGCTTGTCGTCCAGTTACTACGAGCAGTACTTC.

The chain has TRBV7-8 and TRBJ1-5; D may be TRBD1 (5 bases). The germline gives CDR1 SGHVS, CDR2 FQNEAQ. CDR3 length equals 13 residues. CDR3 DNA: TGTGCTAGTGGCCAGACAGAGGGTCAGCCCCAGCATTTT. It is translated as CASGQTEGQPQHF.

The chain combines TRBV6-6 with TRBJ1-6; D perhaps matches TRBD1 (5 bases). Germline CDR1 is MNHNY and CDR2 is SVGAGI (reference sequence). The CDR3 runs to 13 residues. Trimming stripped 6 bases from V and 10 bases from J, with 13 bases between. CDR3 sequence reads: CASSPEWGSPLHF. The CDR3 DNA is TGTGCCAGCAGCCCGGAATGGGGCTCACCCCTCCACTTT.

The rearrangement uses TRBV29-1 and TRBJ2-5; possible D gene TRBD2, 5 bases. The germline gives CDR1 SQVTM, CDR2 ANQGSEA. This CDR3 spans 12 amino acids. The V end lost 6 bases, the J end lost 3 bases, and 11 bases lay between the germline ends. The CDR3 nucleotides read TGCAGCGTGGGTGCGGGCGAAGAGACCCAGTACTTC. The encoded protein is CSVGAGEETQYF.

The chain joins TRBV6-5 to TRBJ2-7, with TRBD2 matching 9 bases. V lost 2 bases and J lost 9; bases outside the gene matches: 8. CDR3 size: 14 residues. CDR1 and CDR2 from the germline V gene are MNHEY and SVGAGI. The CDR3 is CASSYSQLAGRQYF. The CDR3 region has the DNA TGTGCCAGCAGTTACAGTCAACTAGCGGGTAGGCAGTACTTC.

The chain combines TRBV6-1 with TRBJ1-6; D unclear. Germline V CDR1 and CDR2: MNHNS, SASEGT. This CDR3 spans 15 amino acids. Trimming left V 7 bases short and J 8 bases short, with 18 bases between. Written as DNA, the CDR3 is TGTGCCAGCAACAGTAGCCCGGGCTTCGATTCACCCCTCCACTTT. Its protein product is CASNSSPGFDSPLHF.

The chain couples TRBV2 to TRBJ1-4; D perhaps matches TRBD1 (5 bases). Trimming stripped 10 bases from V and 6 bases from J, with 18 bases between. Germline CDR1 reads SNHLY; CDR2 reads FYNNEI. This CDR3 has 14 amino acids. This CDR3 is CAIRWGTLDEKLFF. CDR3 DNA sequence: TGTGCCATTAGGTGGGGGACCCTGGATGAAAAACTGTTTTTT.

This chain uses TRBV6-5 with TRBJ2-1; 8 bases fit TRBD2. CDR1 and CDR2 from the germline V gene are MNHEY and SVGAGI. J lost 0 bases, V lost 4 bases, and 5 bases had no gene match. The CDR3 loop spans 16 amino acids. The CDR3 coding sequence is TGTGCCAGCAGTTCCTACGGGGGGGCCTCCTACAATGAGCAGTTCTTC. The encoded protein is CASSSYGGASYNEQFF.

This clone was found a few times. The chain combines TRBV30 with TRBJ1-1; D not certain. CDR1 and CDR2 (germline): GTSNPN, SVGIG (reference sequence). V dropped 0 bases and J dropped 7 bases, with 6 bases sitting between them. This CDR3 has 11 residues. DNA of the CDR3: TGTGCCTGGAGTGTTGGGAATGAAGCTTTCTTT. This codes for CAWSVGNEAFF.

This chain uses TRBV9 with TRBJ2-3; D is possibly TRBD2 (6 bases). Looked up from germline, CDR1 is SGDLS and CDR2 is YYNGEE. The CDR3 length is 16 residues. The V and J ends lost 0 bases and 0 bases respectively, with 11 bases between them. The DNA for the CDR3 is TGTGCCAGCAGCGTAGCGGGAGACCCCAGCACAGATACGCAGTATTTT. It encodes CASSVAGDPSTDTQYF.

The chain combines TRBV11-2 with TRBJ2-5; perhaps TRBD2 as D (6 bases). This CDR3 region has 14 residues. CDR1 is SGHAT and CDR2 is FQNNGV in the germline V gene. V dropped 5 bases and J dropped 5 bases, with 15 bases sitting between them. The DNA of the CDR3 is TGTGCCAGCAGCCTAGGCGGGGTGGTGGAGACCCAGTACTTC. Residues: CASSLGGVVETQYF.

This clone was counted once. The chain uses TRBV5-1 and TRBJ2-5; a possible D gene is TRBD2 (5 bases). This CDR3 contains 16 residues. Deletions cut 0 bases from V and 5 bases from J, with 17 bases between. Looked up from germline, CDR1 is SGHRS and CDR2 is YFSETQ. CDR3 region: CASSLEPPLPGETQYF. The CDR3 region has the DNA TGCGCCAGCAGCTTGGAACCGCCTCTGCCGGGGGAGACCCAGTACTTC.

With regard to this clone: Other DNA sequences in this sample translate to the same CDR3. The CDR3 sequence: CASSLTDTQYF. The CDR3 nucleotides are TGTGCCAGCAGCCTCACAGATACGCAGTATTTT. The V and J genes are TRBV7-8 and TRBJ2-3; D gene unclear. Trimming stripped 5 bases from V and 2 bases from J, with 2 bases between. This CDR3 has 11 residues. Germline V CDR1 and CDR2: SGHVS, FQNEAQ.

This clone was seen a single time. CDR3 nucleotides: TGTGCCAGCAGCTCGTATTTCCGGTCGGGAGGGGAGCAGTACTTC. Translated: CASSSYFRSGGEQYF. V is TRBV11-1 and J is TRBJ2-7; 8 nucleotides line up with TRBD2. The trim removed 4 bases at V and 7 bases at J, leaving 12 bases unmatched. Germline V gene lookup returns CDR1 SGHAT and CDR2 FQDESV (reference sequence). The CDR3 contains 15 residues. Looking up the rest from reference TRBV11-1 and TRBJ2-7 gives the full variable domain: EAEVAQSPRYKITEKSQAVAFWCDPISGHATLYWYRQILGQGPELLVQFQDESVVDDSQLPKDRFSAERLKGVDSTLKIQPAELGDSAMYLCASSSYFRSGGEQYFGPGTRLTVT.

The genes are TRBV7-2 and TRBJ1-1; possibly TRBD1 for D (5 bases). This CDR3 spans 13 amino acids. V gave up 5 bases and J gave up 7 bases, with 14 bases separating them. In germline, CDR1 is SGHTA, CDR2 FQGNSA. CDR3 residues: CASSRRSGFEAFF. Here the CDR3 DNA reads TGTGCCAGCAGCCGACGATCAGGGTTTGAAGCTTTCTTT.

This rearrangement joins TRBV6-5 to TRBJ2-2, with 7 positions matching TRBD2. J was trimmed by 5 bases and V by 2 bases; bases with no gene match: 2. This CDR3 contains 14 residues. CDR1 and CDR2 from the germline V gene are MNHEY and SVGAGI. This CDR3 reads CASSYGGGTGELFF. CDR3 coding DNA: TGTGCCAGCAGTTACGGGGGGGGAACCGGGGAGCTGTTTTTT.

The rearrangement links TRBV30 to TRBJ2-7; D might be TRBD1 (5 bases). The CDR3 is 12 residues long. In germline, CDR1 is GTSNPN, CDR2 SVGIG (reference sequence). The germline V and J ends were trimmed by 3 bases and 2 bases, with 8 bases remaining between them. The CDR3 loop is CAWSLQAYEQYF. The CDR3, as DNA: TGTGCCTGGAGCCTACAGGCCTACGAGCAGTACTTC.

The chain couples TRBV6-1 to TRBJ1-3, with 8 bases matching TRBD1. The germline CDR1 and CDR2 sequences are MNHNS and SASEGT. The CDR3 is made up of 15 amino acids. The junction had 9 bases not matched to a gene; V was cut back by 8 bases and J by 3 bases. DNA of the CDR3: TGTGCCAGCTGTCCGACAGGGGTTGGTGGAAACACCATATATTTT. It yields the protein CASCPTGVGGNTIYF.